This note documents a single TCR beta chain sequence. TCRdb re-called the reads with MiXCR, one entry per CDR3 protein. The sample yields about 490,000 distinct CDR3 sequences, 16% seen once. The data were taken from a study of T cell repertoires in cytomegalovirus infection. The CDR3 is 11 residues long. CDR1 KGHDR and CDR2 SFDVKD come from the germline V gene. Between the trimmed V and J ends, which lost 4 bases and 6 bases, there was a span of 4 bases. The sequencing input was CD8+ T cells from PBMCs. The sequence was obtained from a human donor in good health (CMV status not recorded). Some clones in this sample may be carry-over from other donors' samples. The chain joins TRBV24-1 to TRBJ2-3; no reliable D call. The CDR3 nucleotides read TGTGCCACCAGTGAAGGGGATACGCAGTATTTT. This encodes CATSEGDTQYF.